Below are 27 T cell receptor beta chains sequenced from a single sample in a study of T cell changes during pregnancy in multiple sclerosis (dated by TCRdb to about 2019). The library came from the immunoSEQ multiplex PCR assay. TCRdb provides this immuneACCESS table in a form limited to in-frame rearrangements. Some clones are lacking; in checked studies, under half of them reflect an unresolved V gene, and why the rest are absent is not known. This sample comprises more than 75,000 clones, roughly 91% of them detected only once. The ten largest clones add up to over 0.8% of the sample. The sequenced sample was peripheral blood, obtained in the first trimester of pregnancy. Source of these receptors: a female donor with multiple sclerosis, enrolled in a pregnancy study.

To note about this clone: In the same sample, other DNA sequences code for this CDR3. The J gene is TRBJ2-5, the V gene TRBV5-4, with unresolved D. The CDR3 covers 14 residues. V was trimmed by 0 bases and J by 5 bases, leaving 11 bases between them. Germline V gives CDR1 SGHNT, CDR2 YYREEE (reference sequence). The CDR3 is CASSLAEWAETQYF. Here the CDR3 DNA reads TGTGCCAGCAGCTTGGCCGAGTGGGCCGAGACCCAGTACTTC.

The rearrangement joins TRBV5-1 to TRBJ2-2, with a weak D call TRBD1 (5 bases). CDR1 is SGHRS, CDR2 YFSETQ, per germline. Trimming shortened V by 4 bases and J by 0 bases, and 13 bases separated the two germline ends. The CDR3 totals 16 residues. CDR3 bases: TGCGCCAGCAGCCCAACCCCAGGGACGAACACCGGGGAGCTGTTTTTT. Its protein is CASSPTPGTNTGELFF. Full variable domain (rest looked up from reference TRBV5-1 and TRBJ2-2): KAGVTQTPRYLIKTRGQQVTLSCSPISGHRSVSWYQQTPGQGLQFLFEYFSETQRNKGNFPGRFSGRQFSNSRSEMNVSTLELGDSALYLCASSPTPGTNTGELFFGEGSRLTVL.

As concerns this clone: Mismatch with germline at one junction end may stem from a read error. V and J are TRBV6-6 and TRBJ1-5; D remains ambiguous. Germline-derived CDR1 and CDR2 are MNHNY and SVGAGI (reference sequence). The CDR3 totals 15 residues. CDR3: CASRSAGVGNLPQHF. CDR3 bases: TGTGCCAGCAGGTCCGCCGGGGTAGGGAATCTGCCCCAGCATTTT.

V gene TRBV5-4 combines with J gene TRBJ1-3; the D gene is possibly TRBD1 (5 bases). The CDR3 covers 15 residues. Germline CDR1 is SGHNT and CDR2 is YYREEE (reference sequence). The ends were cut back, 4 bases at V and 0 bases at J, with 11 bases in the middle. CDR3 coding DNA: TGTGCCAGCAGCCGACTCGACAGCTCTGGAAACACCATATATTTT. It encodes CASSRLDSSGNTIYF.

The V gene is TRBV18, the J gene TRBJ1-3, with D tentatively TRBD1 (5 bases). The CDR3 is 16 amino acids. The germline CDR1 and CDR2 sequences are KGHSH and LQKENI. Trimming left V 1 base short and J 1 base short, with 11 bases between. The CDR3, as DNA: TGTGCCAGCTCACCACAGGGCAAGGGGTCTGGAAACACCATATATTTT. Translation: CASSPQGKGSGNTIYF.

The CDR3 bases are TGTGCCAGTAGTATTGGACAGTCCTACAATGAGCAGTTCTTC. Translating it yields CASSIGQSYNEQFF. The rearrangement joins TRBV19 to TRBJ2-1; D is perhaps TRBD1 (6 bases). V lost 3 bases and J 1 base, leaving 7 bases between the germline ends. This CDR3 comprises 14 residues. From germline, CDR1 is LNHDA and CDR2 SQIVND (reference sequence).

This chain uses TRBV5-1 with TRBJ1-1, with unresolved D. Germline assignment: CDR1 SGHRS and CDR2 YFSETQ. The CDR3 runs to 13 residues. Trimming stripped 0 bases from V and 4 bases from J, with 7 bases between. CDR3 region: CASSLGGSTEAFF. In DNA, the CDR3 is TGCGCCAGCAGCTTGGGAGGGAGCACTGAAGCTTTCTTT.

The V call is TRBV7-9, the J call TRBJ2-3; possible D gene TRBD1, 6 bases. V lost 9 bases and J 4 bases, leaving 17 bases between the germline ends. CDR3 length: 14 amino acids. CDR1 and CDR2 (germline): SEHNR, FQNEAQ (reference sequence). CDR3 region: CASNLRGVADTQYF. In DNA, the CDR3 is TGTGCCAGTAACCTCAGGGGCGTCGCAGATACGCAGTATTTT.

The rearrangement uses TRBV28 and TRBJ1-2; 9 nucleotides align to TRBD1. Losses at the gene ends were 4 bases for V and 3 bases for J; bases not matched to a gene: 3. CDR1 is MDHEN and CDR2 is SYDVKM in the germline V gene. This CDR3 contains 14 residues. The CDR3 nucleotides are TGTGCCAGCAGTTCCGGGACAGGGTACTATGGCTACACCTTC. This encodes CASSSGTGYYGYTF.

CDR3 DNA: TGTGCCAGCAGCTTCCAACAGGGGAACTATGGCTACACCTTC. Protein: CASSFQQGNYGYTF. The chain links TRBV7-9 to TRBJ1-2; 7 bases match TRBD1. CDR1 SEHNR and CDR2 FQNEAQ come from the germline V gene (reference sequence). Trimming at V came to 3 bases and at J to 2 bases, leaving 3 bases not matched to a gene. CDR3 length: 14 amino acids.

The chain employs TRBV7-2 and TRBJ1-2; TRBD1 matches 8 bases. The CDR3 is made up of 17 amino acids. The V segment lost 3 bases and the J segment 2 bases; nucleotides outside the gene matches: 11. CDR1 and CDR2 (germline): SGHTA, FQGNSA. CDR3 amino acids: CASSFSPVQGANYGYTF. CDR3 DNA sequence: TGTGCCAGCAGCTTCTCCCCCGTTCAGGGGGCAAACTATGGCTACACCTTC.

Written as DNA, the CDR3 is TGTGCCAGCAGTTTATCCGCAGGAGGTGGGGCTAACTATGGCTACACCTTC. Translated, it gives CASSLSAGGGANYGYTF. V gene TRBV27 combines with J gene TRBJ1-2; no clear D gene. CDR3 size: 17 residues. Between the trimmed V and J ends, which lost 0 bases and 0 bases, there was a span of 14 bases. Germline V gene sequence: CDR1 MNHEY, CDR2 SMNVEV (reference sequence).

The rearrangement joins TRBV28 to TRBJ1-5; a weak D match, TRBD1 (5 bases). V was clipped by 5 bases and J by 9 bases, with 17 bases between them. CDR3 length: 14 residues. Germline V lookup: CDR1 MDHEN, CDR2 SYDVKM. The CDR3 reads CASSPGRGNWPQHF. The CDR3 DNA reads TGTGCCAGCAGTCCCGGACGGGGGAATTGGCCCCAGCATTTT.

V and J are TRBV7-2 and TRBJ1-1; D call uncertain. CDR1 SGHTA and CDR2 FQGNSA come from the germline V gene. This CDR3 comprises 15 residues. The V end lost 4 bases, the J end lost 5 bases, and 17 bases lay between the germline ends. The CDR3 bases are TGTGCCAGCAGCTCGTCGAGGGCCACGGGAACTGAAGCTTTCTTT. The encoded protein is CASSSSRATGTEAFF.

The chain couples TRBV10-3 to TRBJ2-2, with a weak D call TRBD1 (6 bases). Germline CDR1 and CDR2: ENHRY and SYGVKD. The V gene lost 10 bases and the J gene lost 6 bases, with 9 bases spanning the gap. The CDR3 runs to 11 residues. The DNA for the CDR3 is TGTGCCACCGAGGGGGCCGGGGAGCTGTTTTTT. It is translated as CATEGAGELFF.

The V and J genes are TRBV29-1 and TRBJ2-1; D is possibly TRBD2 (6 bases). Looked up from germline, CDR1 is SQVTM and CDR2 is ANQGSEA. Trimming removed 3 bases at V and 7 bases at J, with 7 bases between. The CDR3 contains 11 residues. The CDR3 is CSVDRGNEQFF. The CDR3 coding sequence is TGCAGCGTTGATCGGGGGAATGAGCAGTTCTTC.

V is TRBV5-1 and J is TRBJ2-2; D may be TRBD2 (7 bases). The CDR3 is made up of 14 amino acids. Germline loops: CDR1 SGHRS, CDR2 YFSETQ. V was pared by 5 bases and J by 1 base, with 9 bases between. The CDR3 sequence: CASRGGENTGELFF. The CDR3 DNA reads as TGCGCCAGCAGAGGGGGGGAGAACACCGGGGAGCTGTTTTTT.

The gene calls are TRBV7-8 and TRBJ2-7; 8 nucleotides align to TRBD2. Per germline, CDR1 SGHVS and CDR2 FQNEAQ. V lost 2 bases, J lost 1 base, and 7 bases stayed unmatched. This CDR3 region has 16 residues. The CDR3 protein is CASSLIASGLSYEQYF. The CDR3 bases are TGTGCCAGCAGCTTAATTGCTAGCGGGTTATCCTACGAGCAGTACTTC.

This clone has just one count. The chain links TRBV21-1 to TRBJ2-1; no check of the table's D call, TRBD1, against the DNA was made. TRBV21-1 is a pseudogene segment. The CDR3 has 13 residues. Here the CDR3 reads CASSKGQGAEQFF. The CDR3, as DNA: TGTGCCAGCAGCAAAGGACAGGGCGCTGAGCAGTTCTTC.

The chain recombines TRBV28 with TRBJ1-1; TRBD1 aligns across 7 bases. Unmatched junction bases numbered 8, after V lost 5 bases and J lost 5 bases. Germline V gives CDR1 MDHEN, CDR2 SYDVKM. The CDR3 loop spans 14 amino acids. The DNA for the CDR3 is TGTGCCAGCAGTACCTACCACAGGGGTACTGAAGCTTTCTTT. This gives the protein CASSTYHRGTEAFF.

This sequence joins TRBV9 and TRBJ2-3; 11 nucleotides align to TRBD2. Germline V gene data show CDR1 as SGDLS and CDR2 as YYNGEE. The V and J ends lost 2 bases and 5 bases, in that order; junction bases with no gene match: 7. This CDR3 comprises 16 residues. CDR3 bases: TGTGCCAGCAGCGTTGATAGCGGGGGGGCGGTAGATACGCAGTATTTT. Translating it yields CASSVDSGGAVDTQYF.

The gene calls are TRBV4-1 and TRBJ1-2; 7 positions match TRBD1. CDR3 length equals 16 residues. Unmatched junction bases numbered 13, after V lost 5 bases and J lost 4 bases. Per germline, CDR1 MGHRA and CDR2 YSYEKL. The CDR3 spells CASSAIPRQGGYGYTF. In nucleotides, the CDR3 is TGCGCCAGCAGCGCGATACCCAGACAGGGTGGCTATGGCTACACCTTC.

V is TRBV6-6 and J is TRBJ1-3; no reliable D call. Germline V gene data show CDR1 as MNHNY and CDR2 as SVGAGI (reference sequence). Trimming left V 0 bases short and J 0 bases short, with 9 bases between. The CDR3 contains 16 residues. CDR3 nucleotide sequence: TGTGCCAGCAGTTACTCCACGGCGGCCTCTGGAAACACCATATATTTT. Its protein is CASSYSTAASGNTIYF.

The genes are TRBV5-1 and TRBJ1-1, with a possible D match to TRBD1 (5 bases). The V end lost 4 bases, the J end lost 0 bases, and 16 bases lay between the germline ends. Germline CDR1 and CDR2: SGHRS and YFSETQ. The CDR3 spans 16 residues. The CDR3 loop reads CASSIRVAGLNTEAFF. In nucleotides, the CDR3 is TGCGCCAGCAGCATCAGGGTCGCGGGGCTGAACACTGAAGCTTTCTTT. Variable domain in full (rest from reference TRBV5-1 and TRBJ1-1): KAGVTQTPRYLIKTRGQQVTLSCSPISGHRSVSWYQQTPGQGLQFLFEYFSETQRNKGNFPGRFSGRQFSNSRSEMNVSTLELGDSALYLCASSIRVAGLNTEAFFGQGTRLTVV.

In nucleotides, the CDR3 is TGTGCCAGCAGTCTCCGGGACAGGGGGCTTGGGGAGCAGTTCTTC. Translated, it gives CASSLRDRGLGEQFF. This chain uses TRBV28 with TRBJ2-1, with TRBD1 matching over 12 bases. From germline, CDR1 is MDHEN and CDR2 SYDVKM. V lost 5 bases to trimming and J lost 10 bases; unmatched junction nucleotides: 9. There are 15 residues in the CDR3.

J is TRBJ2-7 and V is TRBV29-1; tentative D call: TRBD1 (5 bases). Trimming removed 5 bases from V and 0 bases from J, with 8 bases in between. This CDR3 spans 12 amino acids. Germline V gene sequence: CDR1 SQVTM, CDR2 ANQGSEA. The CDR3, as DNA: TGCAGCGTTAGGGGAAACTCCTACGAGCAGTACTTC. Its protein is CSVRGNSYEQYF.

The chain is built from TRBV9 and TRBJ2-1; D gene uncertain. CDR1 and CDR2 (germline): SGDLS, YYNGEE. The CDR3 is 14 amino acids. The V and J ends lost 0 bases and 7 bases respectively, with 11 bases between them. CDR3 loop: CASSVEGARNEQFF. The DNA for the CDR3 is TGTGCCAGCAGCGTAGAAGGAGCAAGGAATGAGCAGTTCTTC.